A single sample is the source of the 31 T cell receptor beta chains below, sequenced in a study of cytomegalovirus exposure and HLA in healthy donors. The PCR ran on 60 Vbeta and 13 Jbeta primers. Assay used: immunoSEQ multiplex PCR; TCRdb lists only in-frame clones, some missing. The sample has 100,000 to 150,000 clones; the top ten hold 1.5% to 2%. Sequenced: PBMCs. These receptors came from a man younger than 30 in good health and CMV-seronegative.

The chain carries TRBV28 and TRBJ1-2; D is ambiguous. Germline V gene data show CDR1 as MDHEN and CDR2 as SYDVKM. The CDR3 has 14 amino acids. V was pared by 2 bases and J by 0 bases, with 7 bases between. CDR3 in amino acids: CASSLLQANYGYTF. The CDR3 coding sequence is TGTGCCAGCAGTTTACTCCAGGCTAACTATGGCTACACCTTC.

The genes are TRBV5-1 and TRBJ2-5, with 8 bases that match TRBD2. This CDR3 has 16 residues. Germline values: CDR1 SGHRS, CDR2 YFSETQ. The trim removed 1 base at V and 2 bases at J, leaving 7 bases unmatched. This CDR3 reads CASSLSGAGGQETQYF. In DNA form, the CDR3 reads TGCGCCAGCAGCTTGAGTGGGGCGGGGGGACAAGAGACCCAGTACTTC.

The rearrangement joins TRBV28 to TRBJ1-2, with a possible D match to TRBD1 (6 bases). Germline V gene lookup returns CDR1 MDHEN and CDR2 SYDVKM. V lost 7 bases and J lost 6, with 18 bases in between. The CDR3 loop spans 14 amino acids. The chain's CDR3 is CASTPSGTRDGYTF. The CDR3 bases are TGTGCCAGCACTCCGAGTGGGACACGGGATGGCTACACCTTC.

V and J are TRBV5-1 and TRBJ2-4, with TRBD1 matching over 7 bases. The J segment lost 7 bases and the V segment lost 5 bases, leaving 6 bases of the junction unmatched. Per germline, CDR1 SGHRS and CDR2 YFSETQ. The CDR3 extends over 13 amino acids. In DNA form, the CDR3 reads TGCGCCAGCAGTGGGACAGTATCGAACATTCAGTACTTC. Its protein is CASSGTVSNIQYF.

The rearrangement links TRBV4-3 to TRBJ1-4; D remains unclear. The CDR3 loop spans 15 amino acids. CDR1 and CDR2 (germline): LGHNA, YSLEER. V was pared by 1 base and J by 0 bases, with 6 bases between. The CDR3 nucleotides are TGCGCCAGCAGCCAAGGGAGGGCAACTAATGAAAAACTGTTTTTT. As protein: CASSQGRATNEKLFF.

The chain employs TRBV18 and TRBJ2-1; D gene unclear. The CDR3 runs 20 residues. Trimming stripped 3 bases from V and 0 bases from J, with 24 bases between. Per germline, CDR1 KGHSH and CDR2 LQKENI. As DNA, the CDR3 is TGTGCCAGCTCACCCACGATGCCCTCTTTACCGTTTAGCTCCTACAATGAGCAGTTCTTC. Translating it yields CASSPTMPSLPFSSYNEQFF.

V and J are TRBV11-3 and TRBJ1-4; 12 nucleotides align to TRBD1. V shed 5 bases, J shed 10 bases, and the junction held 5 bases outside the gene matches. CDR3 length: 14 residues. CDR1 SGHNT and CDR2 YENEEA come from the germline V gene. The CDR3 sequence: CASSTGTGGGKLFF. Here the CDR3 DNA reads TGTGCCAGCAGCACCGGGACAGGGGGCGGAAAACTGTTTTTT.

V and J are TRBV14 and TRBJ2-3; D might be TRBD2 (6 bases). The V end lost 4 bases, the J end lost 3 bases, and 14 bases lay between the germline ends. Per the germline V gene, CDR1 is SGHDN and CDR2 is FVKESK. The CDR3 covers 15 residues. In nucleotides, the CDR3 is TGTGCCAGCAGCCCTTTTTCGGGGACTACAGATACGCAGTATTTT. Protein: CASSPFSGTTDTQYF.

CDR3 sequence: CASSEGAGLNEKLFF. DNA of the CDR3: TGTGCCAGCAGTGAAGGGGCAGGCCTTAATGAAAAACTGTTTTTT. This rearrangement joins TRBV6-1 to TRBJ1-4; D is unclear. Deletions cut 1 base from V and 4 bases from J, with 10 bases between. The V gene's germline CDR1 is MNHNS and CDR2 SASEGT. The CDR3 totals 15 residues.

V and J are TRBV21-1 and TRBJ2-1; the table's TRBD1 call for D was not verified on the DNA. TRBV21-1 is labeled a pseudogene. This CDR3 has 17 residues. The CDR3 sequence: CASSPCRLRGHHNEQFF. The CDR3 DNA reads TGTGCCAGCAGCCCCTGTAGGTTAAGGGGTCACCACAATGAGCAGTTCTTC.

The rearrangement joins TRBV27 to TRBJ1-2; TRBD1 agrees at 7 bases. The CDR3 length is 15 residues. CDR1 and CDR2 (germline): MNHEY, SMNVEV (reference sequence). The junction had 12 bases not matched to a gene; V was cut back by 5 bases and J by 6 bases. As DNA, the CDR3 is TGTGCCAGCAGTATTTACACGGGACAGATAGATGGCTACACCTTC. As protein: CASSIYTGQIDGYTF.

The V and J genes are TRBV6-1 and TRBJ1-2; no clear D. Trimming pared 7 bases from V and 4 bases from J, leaving 10 bases between. Germline V gives CDR1 MNHNS, CDR2 SASEGT. This CDR3 has 12 amino acids. The CDR3 nucleotides read TGTGCCAGCACTCACAGTAGCTATGGCTACACCTTC. This translates into CASTHSSYGYTF.

V and J are TRBV2 and TRBJ2-3, with 10 bases lining up with TRBD2. V was pared by 5 bases and J by 5 bases, with 10 bases of the junction left unmatched. Germline CDR1 SNHLY, CDR2 FYNNEI. This CDR3 contains 16 residues. The DNA of the CDR3 is TGTGCCAGCAGTATTCGCTTAGCGGGGGGTGGAGATACGCAGTATTTT. Translated: CASSIRLAGGGDTQYF.

The chain combines TRBV6-1 with TRBJ2-5; D uncertain. Germline V gene lookup returns CDR1 MNHNS and CDR2 SASEGT. CDR3 length equals 11 residues. Trimming took off 4 bases at V and 11 bases at J, with 11 bases between the two ends. The DNA for the CDR3 is TGTGCCAGCAGTGCATACAGTGAGCAGTACTTC. It encodes CASSAYSEQYF.

The chain carries TRBV6-5 and TRBJ2-1, with a possible D match to TRBD2 (5 bases). This CDR3 comprises 16 residues. The germline V and J ends were trimmed by 4 bases and 3 bases, with 16 bases remaining between them. From germline, CDR1 is MNHEY and CDR2 SVGAGI. The CDR3 bases are TGTGCCAGCAGTTGGGAGAGGACGGGATACTACAATGAGCAGTTCTTC. Translated, it gives CASSWERTGYYNEQFF.

A remark on this clone: Other DNA sequences in this sample translate to the same CDR3. The chain recombines TRBV10-3 with TRBJ1-1; 8 bases align to TRBD1. Trimming removed 9 bases from V and 0 bases from J; junction bases left unmatched: 3. CDR3 length equals 13 residues. From germline, CDR1 is ENHRY and CDR2 SYGVKD. The DNA of the CDR3 is TGTGCCATAAGACAGGGGATGAACACTGAAGCTTTCTTT. The encoded protein is CAIRQGMNTEAFF.

V and J are TRBV19 and TRBJ1-1; TRBD1 is a possible D gene (5 bases). Per germline, CDR1 LNHDA and CDR2 SQIVND (reference sequence). The CDR3 runs 15 residues. Trimming shortened V by 7 bases and J by 0 bases, and 15 bases separated the two germline ends. In DNA, the CDR3 is TGTGCCAGTAAATCGCTGGGGGGGATGAACACTGAAGCTTTCTTT. Residues: CASKSLGGMNTEAFF.

The V gene is TRBV5-1, the J gene TRBJ2-5; TRBD2 aligns across 10 bases. Near its end, the DNA agrees better with TRBJ2-7, so the J call may be wrong. Germline CDR1 SGHRS, CDR2 YFSETQ. This CDR3 is 15 amino acids long. The CDR3 nucleotides are TGCGCCAGCAGCCTTCGGACTAGCGGTTCCTACGAGCAGTACTTC. This codes for CASSLRTSGSYEQYF.

The DNA of the CDR3 is TGTGCCAGCAGTTCTGGGAGGGCCGGGGCCAACGTCCTGACTTTC. Residues: CASSSGRAGANVLTF. The chain uses TRBV28 and TRBJ2-6; 7 bases align to TRBD2. Germline lookup yields CDR1 MDHEN and CDR2 SYDVKM. This CDR3 is 15 amino acids long. The J segment lost 4 bases and the V segment lost 4 bases, leaving 4 bases of the junction unmatched. Together with reference TRBV28 and TRBJ2-6, the CDR3 gives the full variable domain: DVKVTQSSRYLVKRTGEKVFLECVQDMDHENMFWYRQDPGLGLRLIYFSYDVKMKEKGDIPEGYSVSREKKERFSLILESASTNQTSMYLCASSSGRAGANVLTFGAGSRLTVL.

This chain joins TRBV9 and TRBJ2-3, with 8 bases fitting TRBD1. Trimming cost V 1 base and J 0 bases; bases outside gene matches: 16. The CDR3 sequence is 20 residues long. CDR1 and CDR2 from the germline V gene are SGDLS and YYNGEE. CDR3 nucleotides: TGTGCCAGCAGCGTAAGTCCAGGGGGCCGGAGCGTACCCAGCACAGATACGCAGTATTTT. Translated: CASSVSPGGRSVPSTDTQYF.

The V call is TRBV5-5, the J call TRBJ2-1; unclear D gene. The CDR3 sequence is 12 residues long. Germline V gene data show CDR1 as SGHKS and CDR2 as YYEKEE (reference sequence). The germline V and J ends were trimmed by 0 bases and 7 bases, with 5 bases remaining between them. The CDR3 DNA follows: TGTGCCAGCAGCTTGGTAGCAAATGAGCAGTTCTTC. Translating it yields CASSLVANEQFF.

Note on this clone: Other DNA sequences of this sample code for an identical CDR3. The J gene is TRBJ2-5, the V gene TRBV10-3; TRBD1 matches 7 bases. Germline V gene lookup returns CDR1 ENHRY and CDR2 SYGVKD. The CDR3 spans 12 residues. J was trimmed by 5 bases and V by 6 bases; bases with no gene match: 3. This CDR3 is CAISDREETQYF. The CDR3 bases are TGTGCCATCAGCGACAGGGAGGAGACCCAGTACTTC.

This rearrangement joins TRBV28 to TRBJ1-3; no reliable D call. Germline lookup yields CDR1 MDHEN and CDR2 SYDVKM. V was pared by 2 bases and J by 2 bases, with 7 bases between. CDR3 length: 14 amino acids. The CDR3 DNA follows: TGTGCCAGCAGTTTAGGCAGTGCTGGAAACACCATATATTTT. Residues: CASSLGSAGNTIYF.

This chain connects TRBV28 to TRBJ1-1; no clear D gene. The V and J ends lost 2 bases and 5 bases respectively, with 15 bases between them. The CDR3 length is 15 residues. Per germline, CDR1 MDHEN and CDR2 SYDVKM. CDR3 sequence reads: CASSLVEGRGTEAFF. Written as DNA, the CDR3 is TGTGCCAGCAGTTTAGTAGAGGGAAGAGGGACTGAAGCTTTCTTT.

This chain uses TRBV7-2 with TRBJ1-1, with 9 bases lining up with TRBD1. Looked up from germline, CDR1 is SGHTA and CDR2 is FQGNSA. This CDR3 has 16 residues. V gave up 3 bases and J gave up 5 bases; unmatched junction bases: 10. The CDR3 here is CASSFGTGGARTEAFF. The CDR3 DNA is TGTGCCAGCAGCTTCGGAACAGGGGGCGCGAGGACTGAAGCTTTCTTT.

The rearrangement links TRBV14 to TRBJ1-1; possible D gene TRBD1, 6 bases. Per germline, CDR1 SGHDN and CDR2 FVKESK. V was cut by 4 bases and J by 0 bases, with 12 bases left in between. This CDR3 is built from 15 residues. The CDR3 sequence: CASSLAGALNTEAFF. For the CDR3, the DNA is TGTGCCAGCAGCCTAGCAGGGGCCCTGAACACTGAAGCTTTCTTT. Together with reference TRBV14 and TRBJ1-1, the CDR3 gives the full variable domain: EAGVTQFPSHSVIEKGQTVTLRCDPISGHDNLYWYRRVMGKEIKFLLHFVKESKQDESGMPNNRFLAERTGGTYSTLKVQPAELEDSGVYFCASSLAGALNTEAFFGQGTRLTVV.

V usage is TRBV19 and J usage is TRBJ2-7; 7 nucleotides line up with TRBD2. In germline, CDR1 is LNHDA, CDR2 SQIVND (reference sequence). The V and J ends lost 6 bases and 1 base, in that order; junction bases with no gene match: 6. This CDR3 region has 14 residues. The CDR3 nucleotides read TGTGCCAGTAGCTCTAGCGGTCCTTCCTACGAGCAGTACTTC. It yields the protein CASSSSGPSYEQYF.

This chain links TRBV29-1 with TRBJ2-7, with TRBD1 matching over 9 bases. Trimming took 2 bases from V and 4 from J; bases not matched to a gene: 6. CDR3 length equals 14 residues. CDR1 is SQVTM and CDR2 is ANQGSEA in the germline V gene. DNA of the CDR3: TGCAGCGTTGAAAATTCTGACAGGGGGTACGAGCAGTACTTC. Protein product: CSVENSDRGYEQYF.

The gene calls are TRBV11-2 and TRBJ1-2; 11 nucleotides align to TRBD1. The length of the CDR3 is 14 residues. Per the germline V gene, CDR1 is SGHAT and CDR2 is FQNNGV. The ends lost 0 bases at V and 9 bases at J; junction bases unmatched: 3. The CDR3 sequence is CASSLDGQGASYTF. CDR3 nucleotides: TGTGCCAGCAGCTTAGATGGACAGGGGGCGAGCTACACCTTC.

The chain links TRBV5-1 to TRBJ2-5; TRBD1 is a possible D gene (6 bases). The CDR3 sequence is 14 residues long. Between the trimmed V and J ends, which lost 3 bases and 2 bases, there was a span of 11 bases. Per germline, CDR1 SGHRS and CDR2 YFSETQ. CDR3 residues: CASSSTGSQETQYF. The CDR3 DNA follows: TGCGCCAGCAGCTCCACAGGGTCGCAAGAGACCCAGTACTTC.

This sequence joins TRBV6-1 and TRBJ2-3, with 11 bases matching TRBD2. CDR1 is MNHNS, CDR2 SASEGT, per germline. The V gene end was trimmed by 3 bases and the J gene end by 5 bases; junction bases not matched to a gene: 4. CDR3 length: 15 amino acids. The CDR3 DNA is TGTGCCAGCAGTGAGTTAGCGGGAGGGTTAGATACGCAGTATTTT. Amino acids: CASSELAGGLDTQYF.